This T cell receptor (beta chain) was retrieved from a study of persistence of HIV-infected CD4 T cells. Study in general: A couple of participants gave one leukapheresis sample; others gave up to roughly 200 mL blood repeatedly. General observations from the study: Antigen-responding cells were enriched for degenerate expanded CDR3beta sequences.

Germline V CDR1 and CDR2: SNHLY, FYNNEI. The length of the CDR3 is 16 residues. Between the trimmed V and J ends, which lost 8 bases and 2 bases, there was a span of 18 bases. Sequencing used immunoSEQ version 4 in survey mode. Here immunoSEQ multiplex PCR was the method, and the copy in TCRdb shows in-frame clones only, minus some. The sample lists 35,000 to 45,000 clones, 75% to 90% occurring once. Stimulation used around 10 ug/mL lysate from CMV-infected fibroblasts. Memory cells lacking CD40L and CD69 with high CD45RO were sorted. A word on this clone: Its antigen is not identified.

Source: CD4+ T cells sorted from PBMCs after roughly 20-hour stimulation, taken from a patient who received antiretroviral therapy. This receptor was obtained from an adult man with HIV who was CMV-seropositive. V is TRBV2 and J is TRBJ1-4, with a tentative D call TRBD1 (6 bases). In DNA, the CDR3 is TGTGCCAGCTGCGGGGGCCCCCCGGCGACTAATGAAAAACTGTTTTTT. It yields the protein CASCGGPPATNEKLFF. Together with reference TRBV2 and TRBJ1-4, the CDR3 gives the full variable domain: EPEVTQTPSHQVTQMGQEVILRCVPISNHLYFYWYRQILGQKVEFLVSFYNNEISEKSEIFDDQFSVERPDGSNFTLKIRSTKLEDSAMYFCASCGGPPATNEKLFFGSGTQLSVL.